This TCR beta chain was recorded in a study of T cell responses to AZD1222 COVID-19 vaccine. General observations from the study: White British people made up most donors, females outnumbered males, and clonal diversity was possibly underestimated. Close to half of spike-specific TCRs reportedly recognize unmutated variant regions. At baseline, seropositivity was found in only a handful of AZD1222 recipients. Every sample of the repertoires postdated the peak T cell response.

Turning to this clone: The antigen is undetermined.

TCRdb's copy holds only in-frame clones and misses some; the assay was immunoSEQ multiplex PCR. The repertoire holds 95,000 to 100,000 clones, with about four fifths as singletons. Trimming cost V 6 bases and J 3 bases, with 12 bases left between them. CDR3 length equals 13 residues. Germline assignment: CDR1 SGDLS and CDR2 YYNGEE. The chain joins TRBV9 to TRBJ1-2; D unclear. Sequencing used peripheral blood, obtained 28 days after the second AZD1222 dose. The clonotype originates from an adult who received the AZD1222 COVID-19 vaccine. CDR3 sequence (DNA): TGTGCCAGCAACTACGGCGAGGACTATGGCTACACCTTC. Translation: CASNYGEDYGYTF.